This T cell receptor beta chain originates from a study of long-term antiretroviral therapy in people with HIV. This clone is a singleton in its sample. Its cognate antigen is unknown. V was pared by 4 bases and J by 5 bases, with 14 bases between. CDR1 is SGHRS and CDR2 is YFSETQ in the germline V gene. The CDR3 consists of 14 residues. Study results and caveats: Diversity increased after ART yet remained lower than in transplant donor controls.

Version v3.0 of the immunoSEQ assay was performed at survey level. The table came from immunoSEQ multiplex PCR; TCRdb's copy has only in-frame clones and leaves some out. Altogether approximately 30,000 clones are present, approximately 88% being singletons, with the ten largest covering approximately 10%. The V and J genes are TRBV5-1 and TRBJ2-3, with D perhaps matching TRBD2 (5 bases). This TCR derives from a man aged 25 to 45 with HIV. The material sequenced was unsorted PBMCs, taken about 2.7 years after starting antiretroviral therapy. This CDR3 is CASSRGPSQDTQYF. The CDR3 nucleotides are TGCGCCAGCAGCCGAGGGCCTAGCCAAGATACGCAGTATTTT.